This T cell receptor beta chain was retrieved from a study of T-cell memory formation after mild COVID-19. Study background: The TCR clusters were mostly specific to one donor. General study points: Researchers report contracting CD4+ clones mostly in CM and EM, with CD8+ clones in EMRA. From day 15 to 85, contracting clones were balanced between CD4 and CD8, whereas later expanders leaned toward CD4+.

This CDR3 region has 12 residues. V shed 3 bases and J shed 8 bases, with 8 bases lying between them. Barcoded TCR alpha and TCR beta cDNA libraries with UMIs came from 5'RACE using constant-segment primers. TCRdb redid the calling of the 5' RACE reads with MiXCR, one entry per CDR3 protein. Found here are more than 250,000 distinct CDR3 sequences, 15% to 20% of them singletons; the top ten hold approximately 25%. This clonotype was counted at least ten times. Its antigen is unidentified. The source of this sequence is a man between 18 and 35 years old who had mild COVID-19 (a few samples of this study predate the infection). Cell type and time point are not known. Material for sequencing was PBMCs or a T cell subset sorted from them (not recorded which). The V and J genes are TRBV12-3 or TRBV12-4 and TRBJ2-1, with D unclear. The CDR3 reads CASSLAIDEQFF. Written as DNA, the CDR3 is TGTGCCAGCAGTTTGGCCATAGATGAGCAGTTCTTC.